This T cell receptor beta chain was retrieved from a study of cytomegalovirus exposure and HLA in healthy donors. Study summary: Most genotyped donors, around 78% of more than 300, had Caucasian-associated genetic ancestry. Study-wide results and limits: Highly shared variants forming one cluster were likely a sequencing artifact. What a later analysis reportedly showed was that an Asian-associated ancestry cluster had fewer N-insertions than the approximately 700-donor mean.

This clone was observed a few times. Its antigen is undetermined. Primers included in the PCR were 60 Vbeta and 13 Jbeta primers. TCRdb's copy holds only in-frame clones and misses some; the assay was immunoSEQ multiplex PCR. The data contain 180,000 or so clones, approximately 83% of them singletons. The length of the CDR3 is 13 residues. CDR1 MNHNS and CDR2 SASEGT come from the germline V gene. V dropped 2 bases and J dropped 6 bases, with 8 bases sitting between them. The source material was PBMCs. This receptor was identified in a man aged 18 to 29 in good health and CMV-seropositive. The chain uses TRBV6-1 and TRBJ1-5; D not resolved. In DNA form, the CDR3 reads TGTGCCAGCAGTGAAATGACGGGTCAGCCCCAGCATTTT. Amino acid sequence: CASSEMTGQPQHF.